Sequencing of this TCR beta chain was carried out in a study of blood T cell repertoires in COVID-19. Study summary: T cells, B-cell-depleted T cells, or PBMCs provided the cDNA or gDNA that served as material.

The CDR3 runs to 14 residues. The V end lost 3 bases, the J end lost 2 bases, and 9 bases lay between the germline ends. Per the germline V gene, CDR1 is MNHEY and CDR2 is SVGAGI. Source study methods: Amplification of reference gene primers provided the estimated nucleated cell counts. Here immunoSEQ multiplex PCR was the method, and the copy in TCRdb shows in-frame clones only, minus some. V and J calls and clone size are copied from that table; D and trimming were computed from the DNA. Of around 260,000 clones in the sample, about 88% were seen once. The chain joins TRBV6-5 to TRBJ2-3, with D perhaps TRBD1 (5 bases). Material: peripheral blood. This clonotype was obtained from a man between 18 and 35 years old with active or convalescent COVID-19. The chain's CDR3 is CASSYSGHTDTQYF. DNA of the CDR3: TGTGCCAGCAGTTATTCCGGACACACAGATACGCAGTATTTT.